This entry describes one TCR beta chain. This clonotype came up a few times. The antigen this receptor binds is unknown. Base qualities are not at hand, and no much larger clone is one base apart. The sample's time point, from its label and the paper: patch test 3, about 24 weeks after DPC sensitization. The intended sense of this specimen's treatment or condition label: therapeutic diphenylcyclopropenone sensitization with weekly scalp DPC. Blood at each patch-test visit was drawn before the patch test was applied. Patients were eligible if aged 18 to 70, diagnosed with alopecia and judged suitable for DPC therapy, and pregnant patients were excluded. Total RNA was extracted from unfractionated whole blood collected in Tempus Blood RNA tubes. These data come from a study of human T cells and chemical hapten exposure (dated by TCRdb to the early 2020s). Turning to the overall study: For sensitization, 2% DPC in acetone was applied to a roughly 2 cm by roughly 2 cm area of upper inner arm skin. Patch testing was done on the upper back using Finn chambers containing 0.01% DPC, and results were scored after 6 days according to International Contact Dermatitis Research Group standards. For TCR sequencing, blood came from some 31 alopecia patients at anywhere from one to four time points (pre-sensitization, 2, 6 and 24 weeks). Libraries were pooled for sequencing, and per-sample TCR yields varied mainly because of small differences in library volumes within the pool. Patient blood was sampled pre-sensitization (week 0) and at 2, 6 and about 24 weeks after DPC sensitization. In alopecia patients, the study followed how the peripheral blood TCR repertoire changed in vivo over primary and secondary sensitization to diphenylcyclopropenone (DPC), a hapten. Patients additionally received weekly therapeutic DPC doses to the scalp throughout the roughly 25-week study period. Most of the patients in the cohort were female, and the cohort covered alopecia areata with under or over 50% scalp involvement, alopecia totalis and alopecia universalis.

The library was produced with RACE. Sequencing used a NextSeq 500. During library preparation, unique molecular identifiers were attached to individual cDNA molecules so that TCRs could be counted quantitatively and reproducibly. For every blood RNA sample, sequencing covered both the TCR alpha and TCR beta chains. On the study's bioinformatics: A median of about 87,000 TCRs per sample was observed, with a range of about 23,224 to 690,600. V, J and CDR3 annotation of the TCR reads was carried out using the Decombinator software suite. Every sample was subsampled to the same number of TCRs (28,000) for the PS versus PT1 abundance plots. TCRs were defined as expanded if absent before sensitization and observed at least eight times at the 2-week time point. TCRdb passed the public sequencing reads through fastp at Q25 and MiXCR, retaining productive beta sequences. Rows are unified per CDR3 protein, each entry keeping the most common DNA and genes. The V and J calls and clone size come from TCRdb's table, not from the authors' own analysis. This sample lists more than 70,000 distinct CDR3 sequences; 11% were detected once. The ten top clones hold around 1% of the sample.

The CDR1 and CDR2 encoded by the germline V gene are KGHSH and LQKENI. Trimming at the junction amounts to 5 bases on V and 1 base on J, and the germline ends lie 8 bases apart. The CDR3, from cysteine to phenylalanine, totals 13 residues. Of all the DNA, just the CDR3 is kept, 39 bases in frame from base 1. Points the paper makes about the study in general: After repeated subsampling, changes were observed in the strength of the expansion versus patch-test correlation and in the threshold at which the correlation became significant. No change with DPC sensitization was found in the number of TCRs above 1 in 1000 frequency, and no evidence of global repertoire structure alterations was found. Compared with pre-sensitization or healthy control sets, expanded TCRs formed significantly more large CDR3 similarity clusters, which is consistent with antigen-driven responses. The number of PT1 expanded TCRs positively correlated with patch test score, significant at thresholds 8, 16 and 32 but not 4. Because all patients had alopecia, a presumed autoimmune disease, the immune response of the patients might differ from that of healthy individuals.

Sequences were derived from whole blood, sampled in connection with sensitization to the hapten diphenylcyclopropenone (DPC). The source is a woman in her twenties or thirties with alopecia areata. Some clones in this sample may be carry-over from other donors' samples. This sequence uses TRBV18 and TRBJ1-1; the D gene cannot be resolved reliably. CDR3 reads: CASSETQNTEAFF. The DNA sequence is given as TGTGCCAGCTCAGAGACACAGAACACTGAAGCTTTCTTT. Beyond the CDR3, the reference TRBV18 and TRBJ1-1 genes provide the residues; the full variable domain reads: NAGVMQNPRHLVRRRGQEARLRCSPMKGHSHVYWYRQLPEEGLKFMVYLQKENIIDESGMPKERFSAEFPKEGPSILRIQQVVRGDSAAYFCASSETQNTEAFFGQGTRLTVV.